This T cell receptor beta chain comes out of a study of blood T cell repertoires in COVID-19. On the study more broadly: COVID-19 samples, acute and convalescent, were from the United States, Italy and Spain. T cells, B-cell-depleted T cells, or PBMCs supplied cDNA or gDNA.

The V gene's germline CDR1 is LGHNA and CDR2 YNFKEQ. V was clipped by 0 bases and J by 6 bases; unmatched bases: 4. The CDR3 spans 16 residues. As originally analysed: Quantification of nucleated cells was approximated via reference gene primer amplification. Profiled with immunoSEQ multiplex PCR; TCRdb holds only in-frame clones, not every one. V and J calls and clone size are copied from that table; D and trimming were computed from the DNA. The data contain around 190,000 clones, 80% to 90% of them singletons. The V and J genes are TRBV4-2 and TRBJ1-4, with 10 bases matching TRBD1. Sequenced material: peripheral blood. The receptor's source is a man between 18 and 29 years old who had recovered from COVID-19. CDR3 DNA: TGTGCCAGCAGCCAAGATTCGGGGACAGGGGATGAAAAACTGTTTTTT. This translates into CASSQDSGTGDEKLFF.